The source of this T cell receptor beta chain is a study of identical twins. As for this clonotype: Antigen: not known.

Template switching introduced a universal primer site, and the cDNA bore unique molecular identifiers. One entry per CDR3 protein results from TCRdb running MiXCR on the 5' RACE reads. The profile shows 200,000 to 250,000 distinct CDR3 sequences, 6% to 9% of them singletons. Study results and caveats: The study drew conclusions from cross-sectional statistical analysis, not from following the same donors. Cord blood beta clonotypes present at high abundance carried fewer insertions; no such pattern appeared in memory repertoires. Twins shared out-of-frame alpha sequences with excess low generation probability.

The germline V and J ends were trimmed by 6 bases and 3 bases, with 17 bases remaining between them. CDR3 length equals 15 residues. Germline V gene data show CDR1 as MNHNS and CDR2 as SASEGT. In addition, the sample was reused for a study of yellow fever vaccine responses in identical twins.

This clonotype originated in a woman aged 18 to 35 in good health. Material for sequencing was memory (CD45RO+) T cells sorted from blood. The gene calls are TRBV6-1 and TRBJ2-5; possibly TRBD1 for D (5 bases). Here the CDR3 reads CASRISTRQKETQYF. The CDR3 DNA follows: TGTGCCAGCAGGATCTCTACTCGACAGAAAGAGACCCAGTACTTC.